A single T cell receptor (beta chain) is shown here with its context. This entry comes from a study of blood T cell repertoires in COVID-19. Study-wide context: Researchers got acute and convalescent COVID-19 samples from the United States, Italy and Spain. T cells, B-cell-depleted T cells, or PBMCs supplied cDNA or gDNA.

V was trimmed by 3 bases and J by 1 base, leaving 9 bases between them. This CDR3 is 14 amino acids long. Germline assignment: CDR1 LNHDA and CDR2 SQIVND (reference sequence). Profiled with immunoSEQ multiplex PCR; TCRdb holds only in-frame clones, not every one. The data contain roughly 170,000 clones, approximately 84% of them singletons. Sequencing used peripheral blood. The TCR was taken from a man in his forties who had recovered from COVID-19. This chain connects TRBV19 to TRBJ1-1; a possible D gene is TRBD1 (6 bases). The CDR3 coding sequence is TGTGCCAGTAGTATGGGGACAAGGAACACTGAAGCTTTCTTT. This gives the protein CASSMGTRNTEAFF.